A selection of T cell receptor beta chains follows, all from one sample in a study of blood T cell repertoires in COVID-19. The protocol was immunoSEQ multiplex PCR, while the TCRdb copy is restricted to in-frame clones and leaves out a portion. The sample has 35,000 to 45,000 clones; just under 85% are singletons. The sample consisted of peripheral blood. These receptors were obtained from a human donor in a cohort sampled during active COVID-19. Both conserved end residues are part of each CDR3. The order of the fields is clone size, V gene, D gene, CDR3 length, J gene, CDR3 protein, CDR3 DNA. D genes are given only for firm matches. Rows may omit the clone size; those that give it use once, few, many or a size class.

>-|TRBV2|-|15|TRBJ1-5
CASRAGTLSNQPQHF
TGTGCCAGCAGGGCCGGGACACTTAGCAATCAGCCCCAGCATTTT
>-|TRBV6-1|TRBD1|15|TRBJ1-3
CASSEDRNSGNTIYF
TGTGCCAGCAGTGAGGACAGGAATTCTGGAAACACCATATATTTT
>-|TRBV7-2|-|15|TRBJ2-5
CASSLQGGEGETQYF
TGTGCCAGCAGCTTACAGGGGGGCGAGGGAGAGACCCAGTACTTC
>once|TRBV7-2|-|15|TRBJ2-3
CASSLMAARGDTQYF
TGTGCCAGCAGCTTGATGGCGGCTCGCGGGGATACGCAGTATTTT
>medium-sized|TRBV7-6|TRBD2|18|TRBJ2-2
CASSLRLAGAGGTGELFF
TGTGCCAGCAGCTTGCGGCTAGCGGGGGCCGGGGGGACCGGGGAGCTGTTTTTT
>-|TRBV5-1|TRBD1|15|TRBJ2-1
CASSSGQGPMNEQFF
TGCGCCAGCAGCTCGGGACAGGGTCCTATGAATGAGCAGTTCTTC
>-|TRBV7-2|-|13|TRBJ2-7
CASSFTQAGEQYF
TGTGCCAGCAGCTTTACACAGGCCGGCGAGCAGTACTTC
>-|TRBV19|TRBD1|14|TRBJ1-2
CASSGLSGGAGYTF
TGTGCCAGTAGTGGGCTCTCAGGGGGCGCGGGCTACACCTTC
>-|TRBV2|-|13|TRBJ2-1
CATTGTSYNEQFF
TGTGCCACCACCGGGACTTCCTACAATGAGCAGTTCTTC
>-|TRBV7-9|TRBD2|17|TRBJ2-5
CASSLNYAGLAQETQYF
TGTGCCAGCAGCTTAAATTACGCGGGACTAGCTCAAGAGACCCAGTACTTC
>-|TRBV24-1|TRBD2|13|TRBJ2-1
CATAGGAYNEQFF
TGTGCCACTGCGGGGGGCGCCTACAATGAGCAGTTCTTC
>-|TRBV6-2/TRBV6-3|-|14|TRBJ1-5
CASSDDSPNQPQHF
TGTGCCAGCAGTGACGACAGCCCCAATCAGCCCCAGCATTTT
>few|TRBV5-4|TRBD2|18|TRBJ2-1
CASSLGSGGAETYNEQFF
TGTGCCAGCAGCTTAGGTAGCGGGGGGGCAGAAACCTACAATGAGCAGTTCTTC
>-|TRBV4-2|TRBD2|14|TRBJ2-5
CASSPRTSQETQYF
TGTGCCAGCAGCCCCCGGACTAGCCAAGAGACCCAGTACTTC
>-|TRBV28|-|12|TRBJ1-2
CASSSREDGYTF
TGTGCCAGCAGTTCTAGGGAGGACGGCTACACCTTC
>-|TRBV10-2|TRBD2|16|TRBJ2-7
CASSEEQASGGYEQYF
TGCGCCAGCAGTGAGGAGCAGGCTAGCGGGGGCTACGAGCAGTACTTC
>-|TRBV6-4|TRBD1|16|TRBJ2-7
CASSDADRGPSYEQYF
TGTGCCAGCAGTGACGCCGACAGGGGGCCCTCCTACGAGCAGTACTTC
>-|TRBV19|TRBD1|19|TRBJ1-2
CASSTRQGRGGTANYGYTF
TGTGCCAGTAGTACCCGACAGGGGAGAGGGGGAACAGCTAACTATGGCTACACCTTC
>once|TRBV3-1/TRBV3-2|TRBD2|17|TRBJ2-2
CASSPLTSATNTGELFF
TGTGCCAGCAGCCCTCTAACTAGCGCTACGAACACCGGGGAGCTGTTTTTT
>-|TRBV5-1|TRBD1|17|TRBJ2-3
CASSLLPTGGRTDTQYF
TGCGCCAGCAGCTTGTTGCCCACAGGGGGCCGGACAGATACGCAGTATTTT
>-|TRBV6-2/TRBV6-3|-|16|TRBJ1-2
CASSSFSAPGNHGYTF
TGTGCCAGCAGTTCTTTCAGTGCGCCGGGGAACCATGGCTACACCTTC
>-|TRBV6-5|TRBD1|11|TRBJ1-2
CASGQGTGYTF
TGTGCCAGCGGACAGGGAACGGGCTACACCTTC
>-|TRBV11-2|-|12|TRBJ1-5
CASSLGRGPQHF
TGTGCCAGCAGCTTAGGCCGGGGGCCCCAGCATTTT
>-|TRBV5-6|TRBD1|16|TRBJ1-5
CASSSRQGGTNQPQHF
TGTGCCAGCAGCTCAAGACAGGGGGGCACCAATCAGCCCCAGCATTTT
>-|TRBV28|TRBD1|14|TRBJ2-5
CASSWGTGRETQYF
TGTGCCAGCAGTTGGGGGACAGGGAGAGAGACCCAGTACTTC
>-|TRBV7-2|-|15|TRBJ1-4
CASSLGSGFNEKLFF
TGTGCCAGCAGCTTAGGGTCAGGATTTAATGAAAAACTGTTTTTT
>-|TRBV6-2/TRBV6-3|TRBD1|14|TRBJ2-3
CASSKGQGADTQYF
TGTGCCAGCAGCAAAGGACAGGGGGCAGATACGCAGTATTTT
>-|TRBV23-1|TRBD1|13|TRBJ1-6
CASSPGGNSPLHF
TGCGCCAGCAGCCCAGGGGGGAATTCACCCCTCCACTTT
>few|TRBV7-7|-|16|TRBJ2-1
CASSLLTRGPYNEQFF
TGTGCTAGCAGCTTACTGACGCGGGGGCCGTACAATGAGCAGTTCTTC
>-|TRBV6-5|TRBD1|13|TRBJ2-1
CASSTTGVHEQFF
TGTGCCAGCAGTACGACAGGGGTACATGAGCAGTTCTTC
>-|TRBV21-1|-|18|TRBJ2-5
CASSLRRGSVSTRETQYF
TGTGCCAGCAGCCTGCGCCGGGGTTCGGTCTCCACACGGGAGACCCAGTACTTC
>-|TRBV12-5|-|15|TRBJ2-3
CASSGVSGTVPPQYF
TGTGCTAGTTCTGGAGTAAGTGGAACGGTACCTCCGCAGTATTTT
>-|TRBV28|TRBD1|15|TRBJ1-5
CASRMTGVSNQPQHF
TGTGCCAGCAGGATGACAGGGGTTAGCAATCAGCCCCAGCATTTT
>-|TRBV5-1|-|15|TRBJ2-1
CASSLSSGYDNEQFF
TGCGCCAGCAGCTTGAGTAGCGGTTATGACAATGAGCAGTTCTTC
>-|TRBV4-2|TRBD2|15|TRBJ2-7
CASSHGTSGAYEQYF
TGTGCCAGCAGCCATGGGACTAGCGGGGCCTACGAGCAGTACTTC
>-|TRBV7-9|-|14|TRBJ2-7
CASSWADGPYEQYF
TGTGCCAGCAGCTGGGCTGACGGTCCCTACGAGCAGTACTTC
>once|TRBV30|-|13|TRBJ1-3
CAWSVHSGNTIYF
TGTGCCTGGAGTGTACATTCGGGAAACACCATATATTTT
>-|TRBV7-2|TRBD2|17|TRBJ2-5
CASSLDRSGGAGETQYF
TGTGCCAGCAGCTTAGATAGGAGCGGGGGGGCTGGGGAGACCCAGTACTTC
>-|TRBV27|TRBD1|15|TRBJ1-2
CASSFLTGKPYGYTF
TGTGCCAGCAGTTTTTTGACAGGGAAGCCTTATGGCTACACCTTC
>once|TRBV3-1/TRBV3-2|-|12|TRBJ1-1
CASSPGNTEAFF
TGTGCCAGCAGCCCAGGGAACACTGAAGCTTTCTTT
>-|TRBV6-4|-|13|TRBJ2-1
CASSDSSEGEQFF
TGTGCCAGCAGTGACTCGTCGGAGGGGGAGCAGTTCTTC
>-|TRBV13|-|14|TRBJ2-7
CASSPVKRNYEQYF
TGTGCCAGCAGCCCAGTGAAGCGGAACTACGAGCAGTACTTC
>-|TRBV28|-|14|TRBJ1-2
CASTQTDRYDGYTF
TGTGCCAGCACCCAGACCGACAGGTACGATGGCTACACCTTC
>-|TRBV30|-|14|TRBJ2-5
CAWSQTRGRSTQYF
TGTGCCTGGAGTCAAACCCGCGGGCGGTCGACCCAGTACTTC
>-|TRBV7-2|-|14|TRBJ2-1
CASSFPSAYNEQFF
TGTGCCAGCAGCTTTCCTAGCGCGTACAATGAGCAGTTCTTC
>few|TRBV15|TRBD1|16|TRBJ1-6
CATSKPGAGGNSPLHF
TGTGCCACCAGCAAACCTGGAGCAGGGGGAAATTCACCCCTCCACTTT
>once|TRBV2|TRBD1|15|TRBJ2-7
CASSEGTGPSNEQYF
TGTGCCAGCAGTGAAGGGACAGGACCCTCTAACGAGCAGTACTTC
>few|TRBV2|TRBD1|14|TRBJ1-1
CASARDRGSTEAFF
TGTGCCAGCGCCCGGGACAGGGGTTCCACTGAAGCTTTCTTT
>-|TRBV6-2/TRBV6-3|-|14|TRBJ1-2
CASSYSFWGEGYTF
TGTGCCAGCAGTTACTCTTTCTGGGGCGAGGGCTACACCTTC
>-|TRBV7-9|TRBD1|16|TRBJ1-6
CASSRLQGALNSPLHF
TGTGCCAGCAGCCGATTACAGGGGGCCCTAAATTCACCCCTCCACTTT
>-|TRBV7-2|TRBD2|16|TRBJ2-7
CASSLAVAGGVDEQYF
TGTGCCAGCAGCTTAGCAGTAGCGGGGGGCGTCGACGAGCAGTACTTC
>few|TRBV7-9|-|15|TRBJ2-1
CASMMQGSSYNEQFF
TGTGCCAGCATGATGCAGGGGAGCTCCTACAATGAGCAGTTCTTC
>-|TRBV2|-|15|TRBJ1-6
CASTSTDQYNSPLHF
TGTGCCAGCACCTCGACAGACCAATATAATTCACCCCTCCACTTT
>-|TRBV6-6|-|13|TRBJ2-3
CASNTPGVDTQYF
TGTGCCAGCAACACACCAGGGGTGGATACGCAGTATTTT
>-|TRBV25-1|-|15|TRBJ1-2
CASSGTLQGNYGYTF
TGTGCCAGCAGTGGCACATTACAGGGTAACTATGGCTACACCTTC
>-|TRBV28|TRBD1|13|TRBJ2-5
CASKQGAKETQYF
TGTGCCAGCAAGCAGGGGGCGAAAGAGACCCAGTACTTC
>-|TRBV2|-|14|TRBJ2-5
CASSGRFSQETQYF
TGTGCCAGCAGTGGGAGGTTCAGCCAAGAGACCCAGTACTTC
>-|TRBV6-5|TRBD1|15|TRBJ1-5
CASSPGTGINQPQHF
TGTGCCAGCAGCCCCGGGACAGGGATCAATCAGCCCCAGCATTTT
>-|TRBV5-1|-|15|TRBJ2-3
CASSLRADQGNTQYF
TGCGCCAGCTCCCTCAGGGCAGATCAAGGGAATACGCAGTATTTT